This T cell receptor (beta chain) derives from a study of T cell clonality in common variable immunodeficiency. Blood came from CVID subjects not ill and not taking immunomodulatory or immunosuppressive medication. V was shortened by 0 bases and J by 5 bases, with 7 bases between the two germline ends. CDR3 length equals 13 residues. The germline CDR1 and CDR2 sequences are SGHVS and FQNEAQ. Clones were read by immunoSEQ multiplex PCR, and TCRdb kept only the in-frame ones, dropping some. The counts give around 19,000 clones, none of them seen only once; approximately 2.6% is held by the top ten. Comments on this clone: What it binds is unknown. The read ends 3 residues early relative to the CDR3; the germline J gene fills the gap.

Broader study findings: In common variable immunodeficiency, TCR beta chains reportedly carried fewer deletions and N-nucleotide insertions. T cell subpopulation sequencing would be needed to explain CVID clonality.

The source is a human donor with common variable immunodeficiency. V is TRBV7-8 and J is TRBJ2-5; D possibly corresponds to TRBD1 (5 bases). Source material: peripheral blood mononuclear cells. CDR3 bases read: TGTGCCAGCAGCTTAGCGAAGGGGGAGACC. As protein: CASSLAKGET. The entire CDR3 protein is CASSLAKGETQYF.